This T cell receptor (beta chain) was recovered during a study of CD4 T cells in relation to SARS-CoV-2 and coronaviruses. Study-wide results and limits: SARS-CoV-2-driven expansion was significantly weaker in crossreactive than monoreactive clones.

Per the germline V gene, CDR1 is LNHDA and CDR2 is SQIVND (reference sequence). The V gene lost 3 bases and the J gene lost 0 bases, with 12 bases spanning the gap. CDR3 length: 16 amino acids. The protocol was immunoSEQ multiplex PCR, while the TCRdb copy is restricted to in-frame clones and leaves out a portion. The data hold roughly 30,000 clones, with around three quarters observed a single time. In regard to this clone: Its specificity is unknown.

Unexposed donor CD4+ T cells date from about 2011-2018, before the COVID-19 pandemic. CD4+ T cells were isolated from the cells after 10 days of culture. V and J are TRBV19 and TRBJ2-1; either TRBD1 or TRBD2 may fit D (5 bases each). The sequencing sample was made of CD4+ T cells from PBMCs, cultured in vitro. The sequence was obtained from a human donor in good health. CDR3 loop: CASSMEGTGSYNEQFF. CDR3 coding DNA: TGTGCCAGTAGTATGGAAGGGACCGGCTCCTACAATGAGCAGTTCTTC. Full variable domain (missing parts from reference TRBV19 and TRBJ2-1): DGGITQSPKYLFRKEGQNVTLSCEQNLNHDAMYWYRQDPGQGLRLIYYSQIVNDFQKGDIAEGYSVSREKKESFPLTVTSAQKNPTAFYLCASSMEGTGSYNEQFFGPGTRLTVL.